Listed here are 3 T cell receptor beta chains from one sample, sequenced in a study of tumor-infiltrating lymphocytes in primary liver carcinoma. The input was 450 to 500 ng total RNA; TCR beta cDNA was made from it with a constant-region primer. Three-round nested multiplex PCR performed with slightly modified ARM-PCR produced the TCR beta libraries. Amplification in the first two PCR rounds was performed using TRBV1-TRBV30 forward primers and a C-beta reverse primer for around 11 cycles each. TCRdb itself ran the multiplex PCR reads through MiXCR, one entry per CDR3 protein. This table holds some 180,000 distinct CDR3 sequences, 60% found once. Unsorted whole blood supplied the RNA, and germline DNA was extracted too. The specimen was peripheral blood. Source of these receptors: a man aged 35-49 years with primary liver carcinoma and hepatitis B virus infection.

V usage is TRBV4-1 and J usage is TRBJ2-2, with D possibly TRBD1 on 6 matching bases. Germline-derived CDR1 and CDR2 are MGHRA and YSYEKL. Deletions cut 4 bases from V and 4 bases from J, with 13 bases between. The CDR3 has 15 residues. The CDR3 sequence is CASSPQGWVTGELFF. CDR3 nucleotide sequence: TGCGCCAGCAGCCCCCAGGGGTGGGTCACCGGGGAGCTGTTTTTT.

For this clonotype: Since a much larger clone is just one base distant, this may be a read error. The CDR3 does not end in the conserved phenylalanine or tryptophan, so this is likely a read error. The CDR3 sequence is CSVALGANVLTS. The CDR3 DNA follows: TGCAGCGTTGCCCTAGGAGCCAACGTCCTGACTTCC. The chain joins TRBV29-1 to TRBJ2-6, with D unresolved. V was cut by 4 bases and J by 7 bases, with 8 bases left in between. The germline gives CDR1 SQVTM, CDR2 ANQGSEA. CDR3 length equals 12 residues.

This clonotype was observed at least ten times. CDR3 sequence reads: CSVGERYTGELFF. Here the CDR3 DNA reads TGCAGCGTTGGTGAGAGATACACCGGGGAGCTGTTTTTT. V usage is TRBV29-1 and J usage is TRBJ2-2, with D unresolved. The ends were cut back, 4 bases at V and 3 bases at J, with 9 bases in the middle. Germline values: CDR1 SQVTM, CDR2 ANQGSEA. The CDR3 is 13 amino acids.